This is a list of T cell receptor beta chains from one sample in a study of cytomegalovirus exposure and HLA in healthy donors. Sequenced by immunoSEQ multiplex PCR; TCRdb stores in-frame clones only, minus some. The table lists approximately 200,000 clones, about four fifths of them singletons. Sequenced input: PBMCs. These receptors were collected from a girl aged 10 to 17 in good health and CMV-seropositive. The CDR3 runs from the conserved cysteine through the conserved F or W. Some rows have no size entry. The others give once, few or many, or a class for an expanded clone.

j_gene: TRBJ2-3; abundance: -; len: 14; v_gene: TRBV7-9; CDR3aa: CASSVGGVSDTQYF
j_gene: TRBJ1-1; abundance: -; len: 13; v_gene: TRBV10-2; CDR3aa: CASAEGENTEAFF
j_gene: TRBJ1-1; abundance: -; len: 12; v_gene: TRBV19; CDR3aa: CACRRGNTEAFF
j_gene: TRBJ2-7; abundance: few; len: 15; v_gene: TRBV5-1; CDR3aa: CASSESGGAGLEQYF
j_gene: TRBJ1-2; abundance: -; len: 14; v_gene: TRBV5-4; CDR3aa: CASRVQGANYGYTF
j_gene: TRBJ2-7; abundance: few; len: 14; v_gene: TRBV6-6; CDR3aa: CASRPGTGSDEQYF
j_gene: -; abundance: -; len: 13; v_gene: TRBV2; CDR3aa: CASSVAGNHEQYF
j_gene: TRBJ2-1; abundance: -; len: 13; v_gene: TRBV7-8; CDR3aa: CASSLDPGWEQFF
j_gene: TRBJ2-5; abundance: -; len: 14; v_gene: TRBV19; CDR3aa: CASSIRGGQETQYF
j_gene: TRBJ1-1; abundance: -; len: 15; v_gene: TRBV4-3; CDR3aa: CASSQEGRGAAEAFF
j_gene: TRBJ2-3; abundance: -; len: 12; v_gene: TRBV7-9; CDR3aa: CASSESTDTQYF
j_gene: TRBJ1-5; abundance: -; len: 16; v_gene: TRBV10-2; CDR3aa: CASSEGDKHSNQPQHF
j_gene: TRBJ2-7; abundance: few; len: 14; v_gene: TRBV6-6; CDR3aa: CASGTSGGTYEQYF
j_gene: TRBJ2-7; abundance: -; len: 13; v_gene: TRBV5-4; CDR3aa: CASSSGLAYEQYF
j_gene: TRBJ2-1; abundance: -; len: 15; v_gene: TRBV9; CDR3aa: CASSGGLAGGNEQFF
j_gene: TRBJ1-2; abundance: once; len: 15; v_gene: TRBV19; CDR3aa: CASSVGTGNNYGYTF
j_gene: TRBJ2-7; abundance: -; len: 13; v_gene: TRBV13; CDR3aa: CATRPGGSYEQYF
j_gene: TRBJ2-5; abundance: -; len: 17; v_gene: TRBV7-8; CDR3aa: CASSLGGTRRDGETQYF
j_gene: TRBJ1-4; abundance: -; len: 14; v_gene: TRBV30; CDR3aa: CAWSLRGKGEKLFF
j_gene: TRBJ1-4; abundance: -; len: 15; v_gene: TRBV30; CDR3aa: CAWSTPGETNEKLFF
j_gene: TRBJ2-4; abundance: -; len: 16; v_gene: TRBV9; CDR3aa: CASSVGFSGVKNIQYF
j_gene: TRBJ2-1; abundance: few; len: 15; v_gene: TRBV6-5; CDR3aa: CASSTSGGAPNEQFF
j_gene: TRBJ2-1; abundance: -; len: 16; v_gene: TRBV5-1; CDR3aa: CASSLNGRGQFGEQFF
j_gene: TRBJ2-5; abundance: few; len: 15; v_gene: TRBV5-1; CDR3aa: CASSAGLAGPQTQYF
j_gene: TRBJ2-3; abundance: -; len: 15; v_gene: TRBV19; CDR3aa: CASSIDRGRTDTQYF
j_gene: TRBJ2-1; abundance: few; len: 15; v_gene: TRBV10-1; CDR3aa: CASSLLGANRGEQFF
j_gene: TRBJ1-6; abundance: -; len: 15; v_gene: TRBV6-5; CDR3aa: CASSASRTANSPLHF
j_gene: TRBJ1-1; abundance: -; len: 15; v_gene: TRBV11-3; CDR3aa: CASESMAGANTEAFF
j_gene: TRBJ2-7; abundance: -; len: 15; v_gene: TRBV5-1; CDR3aa: CASSPLWDRRYEQYF
j_gene: TRBJ2-1; abundance: few; len: 15; v_gene: TRBV11-3; CDR3aa: CASSLGVAGGREQFF
j_gene: TRBJ2-7; abundance: -; len: 16; v_gene: TRBV2; CDR3aa: CASSEVGTGWTYEQYF
j_gene: TRBJ2-7; abundance: -; len: 14; v_gene: TRBV5-4; CDR3aa: CASSLRQGVREQYF